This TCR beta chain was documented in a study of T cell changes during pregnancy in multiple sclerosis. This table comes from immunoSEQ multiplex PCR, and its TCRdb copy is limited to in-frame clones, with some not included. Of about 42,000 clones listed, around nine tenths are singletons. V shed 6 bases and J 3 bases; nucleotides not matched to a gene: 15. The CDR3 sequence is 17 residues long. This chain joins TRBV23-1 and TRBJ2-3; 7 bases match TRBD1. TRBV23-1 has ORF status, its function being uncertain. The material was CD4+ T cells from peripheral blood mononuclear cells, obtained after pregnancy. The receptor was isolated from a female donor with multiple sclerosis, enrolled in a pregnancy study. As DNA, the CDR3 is TGCGCCAGCAGACGGATCTCTTGGGACAGAGCAACAGATACGCAGTATTTT. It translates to CASRRISWDRATDTQYF.